The present entry profiles one TCR beta chain with its context. The method was immunoSEQ multiplex PCR; TCRdb's version includes in-frame clones alone and lacks a portion of them. There are about 240,000 clones in the sample; around four fifths occur only once, and approximately 8.4% lies in the top ten. The data belong to a study of blood T cell repertoires in COVID-19. The overall study: Samples of COVID-19 (acute and convalescent) were obtained from the United States, Italy and Spain.

With 1 base removed from V and 9 bases from J, the gap between germline ends came to 11 bases. Looked up from germline, CDR1 is SGHNT and CDR2 is YYREEE (reference sequence). This CDR3 contains 13 residues. This receptor was obtained from a woman older than 75 with COVID-19, enrolled during active disease. Sequenced input: peripheral blood. The chain has TRBV5-4 and TRBJ2-1; the D is unclear. This chain's CDR3 is CASSLLSISEQFF. DNA for the CDR3: TGTGCCAGCAGCTTGTTGAGCATTAGTGAGCAGTTCTTC.